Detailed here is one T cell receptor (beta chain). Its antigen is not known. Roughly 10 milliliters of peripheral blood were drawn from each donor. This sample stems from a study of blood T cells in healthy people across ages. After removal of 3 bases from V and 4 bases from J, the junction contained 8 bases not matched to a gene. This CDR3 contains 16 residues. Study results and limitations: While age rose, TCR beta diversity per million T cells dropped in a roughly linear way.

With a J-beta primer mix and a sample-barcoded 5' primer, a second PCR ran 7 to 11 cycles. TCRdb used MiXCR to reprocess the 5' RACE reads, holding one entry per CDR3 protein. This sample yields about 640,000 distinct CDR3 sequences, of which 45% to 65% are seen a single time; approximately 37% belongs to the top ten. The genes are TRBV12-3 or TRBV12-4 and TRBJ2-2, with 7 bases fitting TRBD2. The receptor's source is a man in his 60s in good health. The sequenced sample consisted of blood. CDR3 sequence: CASSFLPPGGTGELFF. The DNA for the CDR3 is TGTGCCAGCAGTTTCCTCCCCCCGGGGGGCACCGGGGAGCTGTTTTTT.